The clone carrying this T cell receptor (beta chain) was seen a single time. Antigen unknown. The CDR3 is made up of 16 amino acids. The germline V gene encodes CDR1 SEHNR and CDR2 FQNEAQ (reference sequence). V was shortened by 1 base and J by 0 bases, with 13 bases between the two germline ends. The data are from a study of cytomegalovirus exposure and HLA in healthy donors. The study's findings and limits: Later analysis associated a missense DCLRE1C variant with TCR beta V- and J-gene trimming. A previous analysis found most TCR beta V segments productive roughly 87% or roughly 30% of the time.

Primers: 60 Vbeta forward and 13 Jbeta reverse. Produced via immunoSEQ multiplex PCR; TCRdb's table is partial and in-frame only. The table lists under 200,000 clones, approximately 80% of them singletons, with roughly 2% in the top ten. This rearrangement joins TRBV7-9 to TRBJ2-7; D might be TRBD1 (5 bases). This receptor was identified in a man aged 50-60 years in good health and CMV-seropositive. Material: PBMCs. The CDR3 reads CASSLGWGPSSYEQYF. As DNA, the CDR3 is TGTGCCAGCAGCTTAGGCTGGGGCCCTAGCTCCTACGAGCAGTACTTC.